The subject of this entry is one T cell receptor beta chain. The sample carries other DNA sequences with the same CDR3. Original handling: How many nucleated cells were present was estimated from reference gene primer amplification. Libraries were prepared by immunoSEQ multiplex PCR; TCRdb keeps only in-frame clonotypes and omits some of them. D and trimming come from the DNA, and the V and J calls and clone size come from that table. The profile shows approximately 90,000 clones, around 90% of them singletons. The data stem from a study of blood T cell repertoires in COVID-19. For the study at large: Samples of COVID-19 (acute and convalescent) were obtained from the United States, Italy and Spain. From T cells, B-cell-depleted T cells, or PBMCs came the material, which was cDNA or gDNA.

Seattle patients were enrolled while actively infected and followed longitudinally. With V trimmed by 4 bases and J by 5 bases, 4 bases remained unmatched. The CDR3 spans 15 residues. CDR1 is PRHDT, CDR2 FYEKMQ, per germline (reference sequence). The rearrangement uses TRBV13 and TRBJ2-1, with TRBD2 matching over 11 bases. Sequencing was performed on peripheral blood. This receptor was obtained from a man aged 55 to 70 with COVID-19, enrolled during active disease. In DNA form, the CDR3 reads TGTGCCAGCAGCTCACCACTAGCGGGAGACAATGAGCAGTTCTTC. Amino acids: CASSSPLAGDNEQFF.